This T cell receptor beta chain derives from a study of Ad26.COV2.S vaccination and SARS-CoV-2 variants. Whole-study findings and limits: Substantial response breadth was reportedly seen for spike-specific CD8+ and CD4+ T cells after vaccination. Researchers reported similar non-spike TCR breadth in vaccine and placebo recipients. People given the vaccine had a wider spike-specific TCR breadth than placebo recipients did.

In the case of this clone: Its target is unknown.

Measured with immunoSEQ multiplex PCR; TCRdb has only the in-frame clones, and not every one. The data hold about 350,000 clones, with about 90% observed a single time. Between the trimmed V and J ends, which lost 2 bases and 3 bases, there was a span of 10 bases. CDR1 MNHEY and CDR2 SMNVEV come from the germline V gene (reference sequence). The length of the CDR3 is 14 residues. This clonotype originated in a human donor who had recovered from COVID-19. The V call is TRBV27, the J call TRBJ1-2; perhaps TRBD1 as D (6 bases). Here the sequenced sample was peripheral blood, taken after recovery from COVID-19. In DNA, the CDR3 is TGTGCCAGCAGTTTAAAGGGGGACCACTATGGCTACACCTTC. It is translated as CASSLKGDHYGYTF.